This TCR beta chain comes out of a study of T cell repertoires in breast cancer. Paired alpha-beta TCRs of CD8+ T cells were analyzed by expanded emulsion RT-PCR. During the second nested PCR, blocking oligonucleotides suppressed genes that were not paired. TCRdb called the emulsion pairing reads again in MiXCR, with one record for every CDR3 protein. The data contain tens of thousands of distinct CDR3 sequences, over 40% of them singletons. CDR1 is KGHSY, CDR2 FQNENV, per germline. V gave up 5 bases and J gave up 8 bases, with 22 bases separating them. This CDR3 is 16 amino acids long. The sequencing sample was made of CD8+ T cells. The receptor's source is a pool of human donors with breast cancer or a healthy control (not recorded which). The chain employs TRBV16 and TRBJ1-3; D is perhaps TRBD1 (5 bases). The CDR3: CASSAPEGKLEDTIYF. DNA of the CDR3: TGTGCCAGCAGCGCTCCCGAGGGGAAGTTGGAAGACACCATATATTTT.